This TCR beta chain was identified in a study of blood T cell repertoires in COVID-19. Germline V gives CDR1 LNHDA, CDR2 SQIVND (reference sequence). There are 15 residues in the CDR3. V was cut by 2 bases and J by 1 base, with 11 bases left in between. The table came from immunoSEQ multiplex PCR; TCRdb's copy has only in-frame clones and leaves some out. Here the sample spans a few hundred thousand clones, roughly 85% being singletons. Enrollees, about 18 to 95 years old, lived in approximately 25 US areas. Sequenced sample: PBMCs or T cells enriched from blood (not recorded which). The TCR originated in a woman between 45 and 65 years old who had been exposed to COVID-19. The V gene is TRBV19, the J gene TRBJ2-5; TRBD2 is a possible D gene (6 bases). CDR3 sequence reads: CASSISRGTQETQYF. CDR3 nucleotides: TGTGCCAGTAGTATATCCCGCGGGACCCAAGAGACCCAGTACTTC.